These 29 T cell receptor beta chains originate from one sample sequenced in a study of blood T cell repertoires in COVID-19 (dated by TCRdb to about 2020). Library creation used the immunoSEQ multiplex PCR assay. TCRdb carries this immuneACCESS record with in-frame sequences only. Its versions omit some clonotypes, under half of them owing to an unresolved V gene in the studies checked, with the rest unexplained. Within this sample are approximately 200,000 clones, with approximately 85% of them counted one time only. The top ten hold roughly 9.8% of the sample. Input material: peripheral blood. The receptors here all came from a human donor with active or convalescent COVID-19. The donor label of this sample is uncertain.

CDR3 sequence reads: CASSQDLSAGGTEAFF. The CDR3 nucleotides are TGTGCCAGCAGCCAAGACCTCTCGGCAGGAGGGACTGAAGCTTTCTTT. The chain combines TRBV4-2 with TRBJ1-1; D call uncertain. CDR3 length: 16 residues. Germline-derived CDR1 and CDR2 are LGHNA and YNFKEQ. Trimming removed 0 bases at V and 5 bases at J, with 16 bases between.

The chain uses TRBV6-5 and TRBJ1-2; D is unclear. Trimming left V 5 bases short and J 3 bases short, with 7 bases between. The CDR3 extends over 12 amino acids. Germline values: CDR1 MNHEY, CDR2 SVGAGI. CDR3 region: CASSRGDYGYTF. The DNA of the CDR3 is TGTGCCAGCAGTAGAGGTGACTATGGCTACACCTTC.

This sequence joins TRBV5-1 and TRBJ2-6, with D uncertain. CDR1 is SGHRS, CDR2 YFSETQ, per germline. The CDR3 is made up of 14 amino acids. Trimming took 5 bases from V and 1 from J, leaving 7 bases between them. CDR3 DNA: TGCGCCAGCAGTCCCGGGTCTGGGGCCAACGTCCTGACTTTC. It specifies CASSPGSGANVLTF. Full variable domain (remainder filled in from reference TRBV5-1 and TRBJ2-6): KAGVTQTPRYLIKTRGQQVTLSCSPISGHRSVSWYQQTPGQGLQFLFEYFSETQRNKGNFPGRFSGRQFSNSRSEMNVSTLELGDSALYLCASSPGSGANVLTFGAGSRLTVL.

The V gene is TRBV30, the J gene TRBJ1-3; a possible D gene is TRBD1 (6 bases). The length of the CDR3 is 15 residues. V was trimmed by 4 bases and J by 0 bases, leaving 13 bases between them. CDR1 GTSNPN and CDR2 SVGIG come from the germline V gene (reference sequence). The CDR3 region is CAWTSTGISGNTIYF. The CDR3 region has the DNA TGTGCCTGGACCTCAACAGGGATCTCTGGAAACACCATATATTTT. Combining the CDR3 with reference TRBV30 and TRBJ1-3 gives the whole variable domain SQTIHQWPATLVQPVGSPLSLECTVEGTSNPNLYWYRQAAGRGLQLLFYSVGIGQISSEVPQNLSASRPQDRQFILSSKKLLLSDSGFYLCAWTSTGISGNTIYFGEGSWLTVV.

V gene TRBV18 combines with J gene TRBJ2-1; 15 nucleotides align to TRBD2. V was clipped by 4 bases and J by 8 bases; unmatched bases: 6. The CDR3 covers 16 residues. Looked up from germline, CDR1 is KGHSH and CDR2 is LQKENI. The CDR3 DNA follows: TGTGCCAGCTCACGCCGGACTAGCGGGGGGGCCGATGAGCAGTTCTTC. It translates to CASSRRTSGGADEQFF. Looking up the rest from reference TRBV18 and TRBJ2-1 gives the full variable domain: NAGVMQNPRHLVRRRGQEARLRCSPMKGHSHVYWYRQLPEEGLKFMVYLQKENIIDESGMPKERFSAEFPKEGPSILRIQQVVRGDSAAYFCASSRRTSGGADEQFFGPGTRLTVL.

The chain employs TRBV29-1 and TRBJ2-7; D unclear. The V end lost 5 bases, the J end lost 5 bases, and 13 bases lay between the germline ends. The germline gives CDR1 SQVTM, CDR2 ANQGSEA. The CDR3 covers 12 residues. CDR3 coding DNA: TGCAGCGTTACGAGGAGCTACGACGAGCAGTACTTC. It encodes CSVTRSYDEQYF.

The V gene is TRBV3-1 (or the pseudogene TRBV3-2), the J gene TRBJ2-7, with 10 bases identical to TRBD1. Germline-derived CDR1 and CDR2 are LGHDT and YNNKEL (reference sequence). V was clipped by 3 bases and J by 2 bases; unmatched bases: 1. The CDR3 runs 14 residues. As DNA, the CDR3 is TGTGCCAGCAGCCAGGGACAGGGGACCTACGAGCAGTACTTC. Amino acids: CASSQGQGTYEQYF.

The chain is built from TRBV29-1 and TRBJ2-3, with 9 bases matching TRBD1. The CDR3 runs to 16 residues. The junction had 5 bases not matched to a gene; V was cut back by 0 bases and J by 1 base. The germline V gene has CDR1 SQVTM and CDR2 ANQGSEA. The CDR3 DNA sequence: TGCAGCGTTGAAGATCTTCGGGACAGGGGCACAGATACGCAGTATTTT. Translating it yields CSVEDLRDRGTDTQYF.

The chain links TRBV9 to TRBJ1-2, with D uncertain. CDR3 length: 14 residues. Germline assignment: CDR1 SGDLS and CDR2 YYNGEE. V lost 3 bases, J lost 3 bases, and 12 bases lay in between. CDR3 region: CASSGQQRDYGYTF. CDR3 coding DNA: TGTGCCAGCAGCGGCCAACAGAGAGACTATGGCTACACCTTC. The full variable domain, with the rest looked up from reference TRBV9 and TRBJ1-2, is DSGVTQTPKHLITATGQRVTLRCSPRSGDLSVYWYQQSLDQGLQFLIQYYNGEERAKGNILERFSAQQFPDLHSELNLSSLELGDSALYFCASSGQQRDYGYTFGSGTRLTVV.

J is TRBJ1-3 and V is TRBV18, with D possibly being TRBD1 (6 bases). V was clipped by 7 bases and J by 1 base, with 8 bases between them. The V gene's germline CDR1 is KGHSH and CDR2 LQKENI. CDR3 length equals 13 residues. The CDR3 nucleotides read TGTGCCAGCTACAGGGATTCTGGAAACACCATATATTTT. It is translated as CASYRDSGNTIYF.

This chain links TRBV18 with TRBJ2-7, with TRBD2 identical over 14 bases. Germline loops: CDR1 KGHSH, CDR2 LQKENI. Unmatched junction bases numbered 2, after V lost 4 bases and J lost 6 bases. The CDR3 loop spans 14 amino acids. CDR3 region: CASSQGLAGVEQYF. The CDR3 bases are TGTGCCAGCTCACAGGGACTAGCGGGAGTCGAGCAGTACTTC.

The chain joins TRBV2 to TRBJ2-5; D is ambiguous. Germline V CDR1 and CDR2: SNHLY, FYNNEI. The CDR3 has 13 residues. The V end lost 4 bases, the J end lost 1 base, and 7 bases lay between the germline ends. CDR3 amino acids: CASSVFSQETQYF. Written as DNA, the CDR3 is TGTGCCAGCAGTGTGTTCAGCCAAGAGACCCAGTACTTC.

About this clone itself: Other nucleotide sequences in the sample specify the same CDR3. This sequence joins TRBV7-9 and TRBJ1-2, with no clear D. The CDR3 covers 14 residues. Trimming removed 2 bases from V and 3 bases from J, with 10 bases in between. The germline gives CDR1 SEHNR, CDR2 FQNEAQ (reference sequence). In DNA form, the CDR3 reads TGTGCCAGCAGCTTACGTGGCAGCGACTATGGCTACACCTTC. Its translation is CASSLRGSDYGYTF.

The rearrangement joins TRBV5-4 to TRBJ1-1; D possibly corresponds to TRBD1 (5 bases). The CDR3 loop spans 14 amino acids. Trimming removed 9 bases from V and 4 bases from J, with 19 bases in between. Germline V gene data show CDR1 as SGHNT and CDR2 as YYREEE (reference sequence). In DNA form, the CDR3 reads TGTGCCATCCCCCTTAAGGGAAGGGGCACTGAAGCTTTCTTT. This sequence encodes CAIPLKGRGTEAFF.

This chain links TRBV7-6 with TRBJ2-7; TRBD2 agrees at 13 bases. The germline V gene has CDR1 SGHVS and CDR2 FNYEAQ. J was trimmed by 5 bases and V by 5 bases; bases with no gene match: 9. This CDR3 comprises 16 residues. The CDR3 sequence: CASSLLLAGGPNEQYF. The CDR3 bases are TGTGCCAGCAGCCTATTACTAGCGGGAGGGCCTAACGAGCAGTACTTC.

J is TRBJ2-5 and V is TRBV24-1; weak D call: TRBD1 (7 bases). The ends were cut back, 1 base at V and 2 bases at J, with 13 bases in the middle. Germline CDR1 is KGHDR and CDR2 is SFDVKD. The CDR3 is 16 residues long. CDR3 nucleotide sequence: TGTGCCACCAGTGATTTCACAGGGGAGGCTCAAGAGACCCAGTACTTC. Translation gives CATSDFTGEAQETQYF.

The chain joins TRBV7-2 to TRBJ1-2, with D possibly being TRBD1 (5 bases). Germline lookup yields CDR1 SGHTA and CDR2 FQGNSA. Between the trimmed V and J ends, which lost 0 bases and 7 bases, there was a span of 12 bases. This CDR3 region has 14 residues. In DNA form, the CDR3 reads TGTGCCAGCAGCTTAGCGTTCCAGGGCTTTGGCTACACCTTC. Translation: CASSLAFQGFGYTF.

The V gene is TRBV7-9, the J gene TRBJ1-5; D unresolved. The CDR3 contains 13 residues. Looked up from germline, CDR1 is SEHNR and CDR2 is FQNEAQ (reference sequence). V lost 2 bases to trimming and J lost 1 base, with 3 bases between them. The CDR3 spells CASSLSSNQPQHF. The CDR3 region has the DNA TGTGCCAGCAGCTTATCAAGCAATCAGCCCCAGCATTTT.

The chain employs TRBV4-1 and TRBJ2-1; no definite D call. V was shortened by 5 bases and J by 0 bases, with 14 bases between the two germline ends. The CDR3 runs 16 residues. The V gene's germline CDR1 is MGHRA and CDR2 YSYEKL. The CDR3 DNA follows: TGCGCCAGCAGCGAACGACACTCCAGCTCCTACAATGAGCAGTTCTTC. Protein sequence: CASSERHSSSYNEQFF.

The V and J genes are TRBV2 and TRBJ2-6; a possible D gene is TRBD2 (5 bases). Germline CDR1 is SNHLY and CDR2 is FYNNEI. This CDR3 is 17 amino acids long. Trimming removed 1 base from V and 0 bases from J, with 10 bases in between. The CDR3 coding sequence is TGTGCCAGCAGTGAAGGGAGGAGAAGCTCTGGGGCCAACGTCCTGACTTTC. It is translated as CASSEGRRSSGANVLTF.

V usage is TRBV5-6 and J usage is TRBJ1-2, with 7 positions matching TRBD1. CDR3 length: 14 residues. Trimming cost V 3 bases and J 3 bases; bases outside gene matches: 5. Germline V CDR1 and CDR2: SGHDT, YYEEEE. Written as DNA, the CDR3 is TGTGCCAGCAGCTCGCGGACAGGCCACTATGGCTACACCTTC. Amino acids: CASSSRTGHYGYTF. Together with reference TRBV5-6 and TRBJ1-2, the CDR3 gives the full variable domain: DAGVTQSPTHLIKTRGQQVTLRCSPKSGHDTVSWYQQALGQGPQFIFQYYEEEERQRGNFPDRFSGHQFPNYSSELNVNALLLGDSALYLCASSSRTGHYGYTFGSGTRLTVV.

This chain connects TRBV28 to TRBJ1-5, with TRBD1 matching 10 bases. Trimming took 4 bases from V and 2 from J; bases not matched to a gene: 8. The CDR3 loop spans 17 amino acids. Germline V CDR1 and CDR2: MDHEN, SYDVKM. The CDR3 reads CASSSGQGPYGNQPQHF. CDR3 sequence (DNA): TGTGCCAGCAGTTCGGGACAGGGGCCCTATGGCAATCAGCCCCAGCATTTT.

The chain joins TRBV7-9 to TRBJ1-1; the match to TRBD1 covers 7 bases. The CDR3 has 11 amino acids. J gave up 6 bases and V 5 bases, and 0 bases lay outside the gene matches. From germline, CDR1 is SEHNR and CDR2 FQNEAQ (reference sequence). The CDR3, as DNA: TGTGCCAGCAGCAGGGGGCCTGAAGCTTTCTTT. It is translated as CASSRGPEAFF.

J is TRBJ2-2 and V is TRBV7-2, with a tentative D call TRBD1 (6 bases). CDR3 size: 17 residues. Germline values: CDR1 SGHTA, CDR2 FQGNSA. The V gene lost 4 bases and the J gene lost 1 base, with 16 bases spanning the gap. The chain's CDR3 is CASSSAPGQRNTGELFF. The CDR3 coding sequence is TGTGCCAGCAGCTCGGCTCCGGGACAACGGAACACCGGGGAGCTGTTTTTT.

The chain links TRBV7-9 to TRBJ2-3; tentatively, D is TRBD2 (6 bases). Germline loops: CDR1 SEHNR, CDR2 FQNEAQ (reference sequence). Trimming shortened V by 2 bases and J by 2 bases, and 14 bases separated the two germline ends. The CDR3 is 16 amino acids. CDR3 sequence: CASSLWGSGITDTQYF. Written as DNA, the CDR3 is TGTGCCAGCAGCTTATGGGGTAGCGGTATCACAGATACGCAGTATTTT.

The rearrangement uses TRBV6-5 and TRBJ2-5; weak D call: TRBD1 (6 bases). Trimming stripped 11 bases from V and 5 bases from J, with 15 bases between. The CDR3 totals 12 residues. Per the germline V gene, CDR1 is MNHEY and CDR2 is SVGAGI. CDR3 residues: CAAGAVLETQYF. CDR3 coding DNA: TGTGCCGCAGGGGCGGTCCTGGAGACCCAGTACTTC.

The V and J genes are TRBV28 and TRBJ1-2, with TRBD1 matching 8 bases. This CDR3 has 14 amino acids. Trimming cost V 6 bases and J 7 bases; bases outside gene matches: 10. Germline CDR1 MDHEN, CDR2 SYDVKM. The CDR3 here is CASSQPDRGGGYTF. CDR3 in DNA: TGTGCCAGCAGCCAACCCGACAGGGGTGGTGGCTACACCTTC.

V and J are TRBV11-2 and TRBJ2-3, with D possibly matching TRBD2 (5 bases). This CDR3 is built from 14 residues. In germline, CDR1 is SGHAT, CDR2 FQNNGV. Trimming shortened V by 3 bases and J by 3 bases, and 10 bases separated the two germline ends. This chain's CDR3 is CASSFTRWTDTQYF. CDR3 coding DNA: TGTGCCAGCAGCTTCACTAGGTGGACAGATACGCAGTATTTT. Drawing the rest from reference TRBV11-2 and TRBJ2-3, the complete variable domain is EAGVAQSPRYKIIEKRQSVAFWCNPISGHATLYWYQQILGQGPKLLIQFQNNGVVDDSQLPKDRFSAERLKGVDSTLKIQPAKLEDSAVYLCASSFTRWTDTQYFGPGTRLTVL.

The genes are TRBV5-4 and TRBJ1-2; 8 bases are shared with TRBD1. CDR3 size: 15 residues. The germline V gene has CDR1 SGHNT and CDR2 YYREEE (reference sequence). Germline trimming cut 3 bases from V and 7 bases from J; bases unmatched to any gene: 11. The CDR3 here is CASSSGQGIFGGYTF. DNA of the CDR3: TGTGCCAGCAGCTCCGGACAGGGAATTTTTGGTGGCTACACCTTC.